This TCR beta chain is drawn from a study of beta chain features in type 1 diabetes. Study-wide results and limits: Moderate but significant shortening of TCRB CDR3s was recorded in all four CD4+ subsets from Type 1 diabetes patients.

CDR1 is SNHLY, CDR2 FYNNEI, per germline. This CDR3 has 14 residues. V dropped 6 bases and J dropped 1; count of bases not matched to a gene: 4. Donors underwent one heparinised blood draw, around 120 mL on average. Sorted cells reached over 95% purity in every population. Note on this clone: The target antigen is unknown. Other DNA sequences from this sample encode an identical CDR3 as well.

cDNA synthesis used the whole RNA isolate, giving expressed TCRB sequences. Produced via immunoSEQ multiplex PCR; TCRdb's table is partial and in-frame only. This sample carries 600,000 to 700,000 clones, approximately 13% of them seen once, and the ten largest clones take approximately 0.11%. The genes are TRBV2 and TRBJ2-3, with 7 bases that match TRBD1. This sequence was found in a man younger than 40 with type 1 diabetes. Specimen: naive CD4+ T cells from blood. CDR3 residues: CASSRDSRTDTQYF. DNA of the CDR3: TGTGCCAGCAGCCGGGACAGCCGCACAGATACGCAGTATTTT.